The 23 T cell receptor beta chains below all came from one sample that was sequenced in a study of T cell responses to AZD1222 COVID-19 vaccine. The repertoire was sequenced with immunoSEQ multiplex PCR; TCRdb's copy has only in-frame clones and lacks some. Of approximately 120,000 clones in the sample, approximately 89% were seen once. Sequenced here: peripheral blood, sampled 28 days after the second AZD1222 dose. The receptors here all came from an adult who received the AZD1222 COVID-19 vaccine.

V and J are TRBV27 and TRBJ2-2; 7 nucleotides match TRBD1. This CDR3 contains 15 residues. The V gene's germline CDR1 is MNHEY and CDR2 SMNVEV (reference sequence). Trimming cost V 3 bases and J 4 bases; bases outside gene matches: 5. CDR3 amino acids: CASSFNRGGTGELFF. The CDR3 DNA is TGTGCCAGCAGTTTCAACAGGGGCGGCACCGGGGAGCTGTTTTTT.

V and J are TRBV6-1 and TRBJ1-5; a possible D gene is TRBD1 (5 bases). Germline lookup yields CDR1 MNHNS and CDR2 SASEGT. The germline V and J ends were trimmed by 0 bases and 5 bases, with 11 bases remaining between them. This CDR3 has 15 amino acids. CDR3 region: CASSEAGPRDQPQHF. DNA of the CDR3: TGTGCCAGCAGTGAAGCGGGGCCGAGGGATCAGCCCCAGCATTTT.

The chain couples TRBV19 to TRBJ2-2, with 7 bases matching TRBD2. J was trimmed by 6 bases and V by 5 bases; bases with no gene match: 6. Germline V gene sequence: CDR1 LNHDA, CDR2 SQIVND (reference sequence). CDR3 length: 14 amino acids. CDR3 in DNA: TGTGCCAGTAGTCCGATGGGGGGGGCCGGGGAGCTGTTTTTT. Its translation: CASSPMGGAGELFF.

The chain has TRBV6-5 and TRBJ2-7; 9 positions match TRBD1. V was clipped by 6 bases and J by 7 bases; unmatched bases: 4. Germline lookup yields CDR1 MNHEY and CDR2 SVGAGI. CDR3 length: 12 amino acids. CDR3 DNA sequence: TGTGCCAGCAGACAGGGGGCAGGGGAGCAGTACTTC. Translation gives CASRQGAGEQYF.

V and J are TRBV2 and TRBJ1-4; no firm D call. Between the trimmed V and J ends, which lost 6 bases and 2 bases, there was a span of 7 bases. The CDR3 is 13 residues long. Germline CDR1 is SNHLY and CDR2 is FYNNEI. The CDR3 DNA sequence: TGTGCCAGCAGAGGTCAGACTAATGAAAAACTGTTTTTT. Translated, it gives CASRGQTNEKLFF. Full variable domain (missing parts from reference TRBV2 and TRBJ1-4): EPEVTQTPSHQVTQMGQEVILRCVPISNHLYFYWYRQILGQKVEFLVSFYNNEISEKSEIFDDQFSVERPDGSNFTLKIRSTKLEDSAMYFCASRGQTNEKLFFGSGTQLSVL.

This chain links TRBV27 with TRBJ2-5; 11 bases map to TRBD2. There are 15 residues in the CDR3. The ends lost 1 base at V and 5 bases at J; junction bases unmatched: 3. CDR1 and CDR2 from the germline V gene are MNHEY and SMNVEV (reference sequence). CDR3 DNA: TGTGCCAGCAGTTTATTAGCGGGGGGGCGTGAGACCCAGTACTTC. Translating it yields CASSLLAGGRETQYF.

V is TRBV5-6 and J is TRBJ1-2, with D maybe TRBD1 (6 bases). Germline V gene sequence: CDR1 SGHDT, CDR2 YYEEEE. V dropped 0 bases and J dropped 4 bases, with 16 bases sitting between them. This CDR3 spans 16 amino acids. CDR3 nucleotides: TGTGCCAGCAGCTTGGCCAAGGGGGAGTTTGTCTATGGCTACACCTTC. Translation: CASSLAKGEFVYGYTF.

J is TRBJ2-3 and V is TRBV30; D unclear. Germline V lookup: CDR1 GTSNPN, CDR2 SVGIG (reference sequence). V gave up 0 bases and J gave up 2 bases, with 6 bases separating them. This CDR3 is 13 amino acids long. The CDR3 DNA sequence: TGTGCCTGGAGTGTCGCATCCACAGATACGCAGTATTTT. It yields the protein CAWSVASTDTQYF. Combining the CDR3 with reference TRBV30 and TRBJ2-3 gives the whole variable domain SQTIHQWPATLVQPVGSPLSLECTVEGTSNPNLYWYRQAAGRGLQLLFYSVGIGQISSEVPQNLSASRPQDRQFILSSKKLLLSDSGFYLCAWSVASTDTQYFGPGTRLTVL.

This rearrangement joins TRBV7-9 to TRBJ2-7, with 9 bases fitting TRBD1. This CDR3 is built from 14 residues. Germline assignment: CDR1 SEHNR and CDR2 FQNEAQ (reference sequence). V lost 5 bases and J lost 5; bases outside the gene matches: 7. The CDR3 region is CASSPRTGVHEQYF. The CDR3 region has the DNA TGTGCCAGCAGCCCCAGGACAGGGGTGCACGAGCAGTACTTC.

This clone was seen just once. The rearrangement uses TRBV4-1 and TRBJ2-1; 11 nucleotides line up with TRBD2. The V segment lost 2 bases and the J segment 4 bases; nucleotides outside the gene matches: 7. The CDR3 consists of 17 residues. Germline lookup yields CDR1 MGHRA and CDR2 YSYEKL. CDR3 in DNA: TGCGCCAGCAGCCAACAAGGTAGCGGGGGGGTATACAATGAGCAGTTCTTC. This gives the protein CASSQQGSGGVYNEQFF.

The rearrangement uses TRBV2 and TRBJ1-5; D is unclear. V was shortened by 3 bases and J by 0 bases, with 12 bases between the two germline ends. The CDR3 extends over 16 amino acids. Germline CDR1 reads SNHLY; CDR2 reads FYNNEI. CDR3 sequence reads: CASSDGSDISNQPQHF. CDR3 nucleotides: TGTGCCAGCAGTGACGGGTCCGACATTAGCAATCAGCCCCAGCATTTT.

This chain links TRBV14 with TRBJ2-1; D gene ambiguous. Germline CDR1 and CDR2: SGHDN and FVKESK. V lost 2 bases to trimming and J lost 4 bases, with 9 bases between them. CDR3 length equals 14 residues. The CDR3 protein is CASSQPSFYNEQFF. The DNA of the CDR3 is TGTGCCAGCAGCCAACCGTCTTTTTACAATGAGCAGTTCTTC.

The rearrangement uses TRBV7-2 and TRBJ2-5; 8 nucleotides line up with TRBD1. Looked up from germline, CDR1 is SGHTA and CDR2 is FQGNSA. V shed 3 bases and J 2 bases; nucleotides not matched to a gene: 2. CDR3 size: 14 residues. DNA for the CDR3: TGTGCCAGCAGCTTCAGGGGGCAGCAAGAGACCCAGTACTTC. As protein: CASSFRGQQETQYF.

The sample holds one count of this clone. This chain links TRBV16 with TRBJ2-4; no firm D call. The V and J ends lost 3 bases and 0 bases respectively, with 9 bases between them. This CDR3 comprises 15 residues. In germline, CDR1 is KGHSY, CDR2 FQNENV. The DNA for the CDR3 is TGTGCCAGCAGCCATCCAGCTACAGCCAAAAACATTCAGTACTTC. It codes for CASSHPATAKNIQYF.

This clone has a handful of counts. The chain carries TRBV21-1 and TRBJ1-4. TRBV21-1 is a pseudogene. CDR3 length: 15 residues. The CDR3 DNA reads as TGTGCCAGCAGCAAAGCGGGGGGGCTCGATGAAAAACTGTTTTTT. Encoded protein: CASSKAGGLDEKLFF.

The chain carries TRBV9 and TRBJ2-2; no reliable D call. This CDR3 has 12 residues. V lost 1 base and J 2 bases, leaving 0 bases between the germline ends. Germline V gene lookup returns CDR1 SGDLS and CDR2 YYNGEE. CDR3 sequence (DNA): TGTGCCAGCAGCGTAAACACCGGGGAGCTGTTTTTT. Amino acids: CASSVNTGELFF. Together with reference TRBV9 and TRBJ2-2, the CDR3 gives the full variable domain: DSGVTQTPKHLITATGQRVTLRCSPRSGDLSVYWYQQSLDQGLQFLIQYYNGEERAKGNILERFSAQQFPDLHSELNLSSLELGDSALYFCASSVNTGELFFGEGSRLTVL.

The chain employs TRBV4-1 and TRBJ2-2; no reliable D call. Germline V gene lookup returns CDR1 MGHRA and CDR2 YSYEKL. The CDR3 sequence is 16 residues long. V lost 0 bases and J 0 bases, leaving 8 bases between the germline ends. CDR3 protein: CASSQERVANTGELFF. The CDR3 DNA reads TGCGCCAGCAGCCAAGAAAGGGTGGCGAACACCGGGGAGCTGTTTTTT.

The CDR3 sequence is CASSFADRGRGYTF. DNA of the CDR3: TGTGCCAGCAGTTTCGCGGACAGGGGTCGGGGCTACACCTTC. The V call is TRBV25-1, the J call TRBJ1-2, with 9 nucleotides matching TRBD1. The CDR3 contains 14 residues. The V gene end was trimmed by 5 bases and the J gene end by 8 bases; junction bases not matched to a gene: 9. Looked up from germline, CDR1 is MGHDK and CDR2 is SYGVNS.

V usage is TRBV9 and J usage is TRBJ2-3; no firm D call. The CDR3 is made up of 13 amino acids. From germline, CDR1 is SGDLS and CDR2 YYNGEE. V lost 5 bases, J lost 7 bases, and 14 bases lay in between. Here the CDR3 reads CASRPAASNTQYF. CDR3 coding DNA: TGTGCCAGCAGACCCGCCGCATCCAATACGCAGTATTTT.

CDR3 in amino acids: CASSGTGEQPQHF. The DNA for the CDR3 is TGTGCCAGCAGCGGGACAGGGGAGCAGCCCCAGCATTTT. The chain employs TRBV2 and TRBJ1-5, with TRBD1 matching 10 bases. CDR3 length: 13 amino acids. Germline V gene lookup returns CDR1 SNHLY and CDR2 FYNNEI. Trimming removed 6 bases from V and 7 bases from J; junction bases left unmatched: 3.

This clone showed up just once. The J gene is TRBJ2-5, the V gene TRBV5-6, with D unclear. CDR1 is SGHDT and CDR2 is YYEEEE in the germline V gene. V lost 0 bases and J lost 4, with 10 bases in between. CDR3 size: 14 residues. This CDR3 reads CASSLASAPETQYF. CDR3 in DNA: TGTGCCAGCAGCTTGGCATCAGCCCCAGAGACCCAGTACTTC.

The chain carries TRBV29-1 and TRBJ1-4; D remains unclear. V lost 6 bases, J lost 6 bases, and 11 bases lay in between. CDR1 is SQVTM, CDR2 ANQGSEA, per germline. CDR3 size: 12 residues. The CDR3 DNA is TGCAGCGTCCATCACACCGATGAAAAACTGTTTTTT. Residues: CSVHHTDEKLFF.

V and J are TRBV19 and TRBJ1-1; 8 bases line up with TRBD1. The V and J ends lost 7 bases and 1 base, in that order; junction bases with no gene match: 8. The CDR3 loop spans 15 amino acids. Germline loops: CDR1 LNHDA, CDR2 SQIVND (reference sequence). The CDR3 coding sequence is TGTGCCAGTAATAGGGGACAGGCGTCGAACACTGAAGCTTTCTTT. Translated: CASNRGQASNTEAFF.